Presented here are 4 T cell receptor beta chains from one specimen sequenced in a study of technical replicates of blood from a handful of donors. Assay used: immunoSEQ multiplex PCR; TCRdb lists only in-frame clones, some missing. The sample has some 80,000 clones, approximately 96% seen once; the top ten hold about 0.36%. The specimen sequenced was T cells isolated from PBMCs. These TCRs come from a human donor in good health.

V is TRBV28 and J is TRBJ2-7, with 9 bases identical to TRBD1. Germline CDR1 reads MDHEN; CDR2 reads SYDVKM. The CDR3 has 15 residues. Trimming took 3 bases from V and 3 from J; bases not matched to a gene: 6. The CDR3 DNA follows: TGTGCCAGCAGTTTCCCCGGGACAGGGAGCTACGAGCAGTACTTC. It specifies CASSFPGTGSYEQYF.

The genes are TRBV28 and TRBJ2-3; 8 bases are shared with TRBD2. The V and J ends lost 5 bases and 1 base, in that order; junction bases with no gene match: 8. The V gene's germline CDR1 is MDHEN and CDR2 SYDVKM. The CDR3 is made up of 16 amino acids. CDR3 loop: CASSVQGLVGTDTQYF. The CDR3 coding sequence is TGTGCCAGCAGTGTACAGGGACTAGTAGGCACAGATACGCAGTATTTT.

J is TRBJ2-7 and V is TRBV6-5; 7 positions match TRBD1. Germline V gene lookup returns CDR1 MNHEY and CDR2 SVGAGI. This CDR3 has 11 residues. With 11 bases clipped from V and 6 bases from J, the junction kept 7 bases outside the gene matches. The CDR3: CAVSTGREQYF. CDR3 coding DNA: TGTGCCGTTTCGACAGGGCGCGAGCAGTACTTC.

This chain joins TRBV30 and TRBJ1-2; TRBD1 matches at 9 bases. This CDR3 contains 13 residues. Trimming removed 2 bases from V and 6 bases from J; junction bases left unmatched: 4. CDR1 GTSNPN and CDR2 SVGIG come from the germline V gene (reference sequence). Written as DNA, the CDR3 is TGTGCCTGGAGTACGGGACAGGGTAATGGCTACACCTTC. Translation gives CAWSTGQGNGYTF. The full variable domain, with the rest looked up from reference TRBV30 and TRBJ1-2, is SQTIHQWPATLVQPVGSPLSLECTVEGTSNPNLYWYRQAAGRGLQLLFYSVGIGQISSEVPQNLSASRPQDRQFILSSKKLLLSDSGFYLCAWSTGQGNGYTFGSGTRLTVV.